The 17 T cell receptor beta chains given below trace back to one sample, sequenced in a study of T-cell reconstitution after alpha-beta-depleted transplantation in children. For TCRbeta, the library was prepared with unique molecular identifiers. TCRdb independently ran MiXCR on the PCR reads; one entry per CDR3 protein. The profile shows 600,000 to 800,000 distinct CDR3 sequences, around 14% of them singletons. Sequencing used PBMCs, obtained before TCRalphabeta/CD19-depleted stem cell transplant. The receptors were sampled from a girl aged 2-10 years with congenital amegakaryocytic thrombocytopenia, due to receive a stem cell transplant.

This clonotype occurred many times. This chain uses TRBV29-1 with TRBJ2-2, with D possibly being TRBD2 (5 bases). CDR1 SQVTM and CDR2 ANQGSEA come from the germline V gene. The CDR3 covers 13 residues. Trimming shortened V by 7 bases and J by 2 bases, and 11 bases separated the two germline ends. As DNA, the CDR3 is TGCAGCGCCCGGGATTTAAACACCGGGGAGCTGTTTTTT. Translated, it gives CSARDLNTGELFF.

This rearrangement joins TRBV6-4 to TRBJ2-1; D is perhaps TRBD1 (6 bases). Germline assignment: CDR1 MRHNA and CDR2 SNTAGT. This CDR3 is 13 amino acids long. Deletions cut 3 bases from V and 13 bases from J, with 16 bases between. In nucleotides, the CDR3 is TGTGCCAGCAGTGAAGAGACGGACAGCCCCCAGTTCTTC. The encoded protein is CASSEETDSPQFF.

This clonotype showed up just a few times. The chain has TRBV5-1 and TRBJ2-1; 11 bases line up with TRBD2. Germline V lookup: CDR1 SGHRS, CDR2 YFSETQ. The CDR3 contains 16 residues. Losses at the gene ends were 0 bases for V and 7 bases for J; bases not matched to a gene: 6. The CDR3 region is CASSLAPGLAVNEQFF. In DNA form, the CDR3 reads TGCGCCAGCAGCTTGGCACCGGGACTAGCGGTAAATGAGCAGTTCTTC. Full variable domain (rest looked up from reference TRBV5-1 and TRBJ2-1): KAGVTQTPRYLIKTRGQQVTLSCSPISGHRSVSWYQQTPGQGLQFLFEYFSETQRNKGNFPGRFSGRQFSNSRSEMNVSTLELGDSALYLCASSLAPGLAVNEQFFGPGTRLTVL.

This chain links TRBV30 with TRBJ2-2, with 7 nucleotides matching TRBD2. The trim removed 0 bases at V and 6 bases at J, leaving 1 base unmatched. Germline CDR1 reads GTSNPN; CDR2 reads SVGIG (reference sequence). The length of the CDR3 is 13 residues. As DNA, the CDR3 is TGTGCCTGGAGTGTTGCGGGGGCCGGGGAGCTGTTTTTT. Amino acids: CAWSVAGAGELFF.

There are a few counts of this clonotype. The rearrangement links TRBV6-1 to TRBJ2-7, with 9 positions matching TRBD1. J gave up 6 bases and V 2 bases, and 5 bases lay outside the gene matches. There are 14 residues in the CDR3. The germline gives CDR1 MNHNS, CDR2 SASEGT. In nucleotides, the CDR3 is TGTGCCAGCAGTGAACCGGGACAGGGTCCCGAGCAGTACTTC. It translates to CASSEPGQGPEQYF.

This clonotype has ten or more counts. J is TRBJ2-1 and V is TRBV20-1; D remains unclear. Germline V CDR1 and CDR2: DFQATT, SNEGSKA (reference sequence). Trimming took 0 bases from V and 0 from J, leaving 12 bases between them. The CDR3 is 16 amino acids. CDR3 residues: CSARDRITASYNEQFF. CDR3 bases: TGCAGTGCTAGAGATCGGATTACGGCCTCCTACAATGAGCAGTTCTTC.

The chain carries TRBV7-8 and TRBJ2-5; D possibly matches TRBD1 or TRBD2 (5 bases each). Germline values: CDR1 SGHVS, CDR2 FQNEAQ. The CDR3 extends over 14 amino acids. Trimming left V 5 bases short and J 7 bases short, with 17 bases between. The CDR3 coding sequence is TGTGCCAGCAGCCCCCCCCGGGGCTCGGTGACCCAGTACTTC. Residues: CASSPPRGSVTQYF.

The table lists this clonotype with a few counts. The V and J genes are TRBV29-1 and TRBJ2-5; D might be TRBD1 or TRBD2, each matching 5 bases. The CDR3 runs 12 residues. Germline-derived CDR1 and CDR2 are SQVTM and ANQGSEA. Trimming left V 2 bases short and J 5 bases short, with 9 bases between. CDR3 residues: CSVEKGEETQYF. In DNA form, the CDR3 reads TGCAGCGTTGAAAAAGGGGAGGAGACCCAGTACTTC.

This clonotype was seen many times. This sequence joins TRBV10-3 and TRBJ2-7; D gene unclear. Trimming left V 6 bases short and J 4 bases short, with 16 bases between. The CDR3 loop spans 14 amino acids. Germline CDR1 reads ENHRY; CDR2 reads SYGVKD. The CDR3 is CAISPSYSQYEQYF. CDR3 nucleotides: TGTGCCATCAGCCCCAGTTACTCGCAATACGAGCAGTACTTC.

This clonotype was counted once. This may be a read error, as it is one base from a much larger clone. This sequence joins TRBV3-1 and TRBJ2-1, with TRBD1 matching over 7 bases. The CDR3 runs 16 residues. CDR1 is LGHDT, CDR2 YNNKEL, per germline (reference sequence). The trim removed 1 base at V and 8 bases at J, leaving 11 bases unmatched. In nucleotides, the CDR3 is TGTGCCAGCAGCCAAGTGTCAGGGGGAGTGTTGGATGAGCAGTTCTTC. Protein sequence: CASSQVSGGVLDEQFF.

V gene TRBV18 combines with J gene TRBJ1-2; maybe TRBD1 (5 bases). V lost 2 bases and J lost 8, with 15 bases in between. Germline V gene lookup returns CDR1 KGHSH and CDR2 LQKENI. The CDR3 loop spans 14 amino acids. The CDR3 coding sequence is TGTGCCAGCTCACCAATCGAGGGACGGATGGGCTACACCTTC. It translates to CASSPIEGRMGYTF.

Ten or more counts support this clonotype. DNA for the CDR3: TGTGCCATCAGTCCTCCAACAGGGAACAACTATGGCTACACCTTC. Translation gives CAISPPTGNNYGYTF. The rearrangement joins TRBV10-3 to TRBJ1-2, with TRBD1 as a possible D gene (6 bases). Trimming pared 5 bases from V and 2 bases from J, leaving 15 bases between. Germline loops: CDR1 ENHRY, CDR2 SYGVKD. This CDR3 has 15 amino acids.

The chain combines TRBV6-1 with TRBJ2-2, with TRBD2 identical over 11 bases. This CDR3 spans 17 amino acids. Trimming at V came to 5 bases and at J to 6 bases, leaving 11 bases not matched to a gene. From germline, CDR1 is MNHNS and CDR2 SASEGT. Here the CDR3 reads CASSPQLAGGPPGELFF. CDR3 bases: TGTGCCAGCAGTCCCCAGCTAGCGGGAGGTCCCCCCGGGGAGCTGTTTTTT.

This clonotype came up many times. The chain links TRBV12-3 or TRBV12-4 to TRBJ2-5, with D perhaps TRBD1 (6 bases). V was cut by 3 bases and J by 0 bases, with 11 bases left in between. This CDR3 is 15 amino acids long. This CDR3 reads CASSFSGEYQETQYF. CDR3 nucleotides: TGTGCCAGCAGTTTCTCAGGGGAGTACCAAGAGACCCAGTACTTC.

This clonotype came up many times. As DNA, the CDR3 is TGCAGCGTTGAGGTCCTGGGACAGGCTTCCGAAAAACTGTTTTTT. Its translation: CSVEVLGQASEKLFF. V is TRBV29-1 and J is TRBJ1-4, with 8 positions matching TRBD1. Germline CDR1 is SQVTM and CDR2 is ANQGSEA. J was trimmed by 8 bases and V by 3 bases; bases with no gene match: 11. CDR3 size: 15 residues.

Concerning this clonotype itself: Germline and junction disagree at one end, which may indicate a read error. The CDR3: CANSTTGGLTEAFF. The CDR3 region has the DNA TGCGCCAACAGCACAACAGGGGGGCTCACTGAAGCTTTCTTT. The chain links TRBV5-1 to TRBJ1-1, with 8 bases that match TRBD1. The CDR3 covers 14 residues. The germline gives CDR1 SGHRS, CDR2 YFSETQ.

The gene calls are TRBV5-1 and TRBJ2-5, with 10 bases matching TRBD2. CDR1 and CDR2 from the germline V gene are SGHRS and YFSETQ. The CDR3 covers 16 residues. J was trimmed by 4 bases and V by 3 bases; bases with no gene match: 9. The CDR3 is CASSSLAGVSPETQYF. CDR3 DNA sequence: TGCGCCAGCAGCTCCCTAGCGGGAGTCTCCCCAGAGACCCAGTACTTC. Using reference TRBV5-1 and TRBJ2-5 for the parts outside the CDR3, the full variable domain is KAGVTQTPRYLIKTRGQQVTLSCSPISGHRSVSWYQQTPGQGLQFLFEYFSETQRNKGNFPGRFSGRQFSNSRSEMNVSTLELGDSALYLCASSSLAGVSPETQYFGPGTRLLVL.